The 31 T cell receptor beta chains reported below all come from one sample, sequenced in a study of PD-1 blockade in classical Hodgkin lymphoma (TCRdb year 2020). Read against the paper, the sample's time point label means: cycle 1 day 1 (C1D1), immediately before nivolumab initiation. All trial patients had relapsed after autologous stem cell transplantation, with cohorts A, B and C differing in prior brentuximab vedotin exposure. The library was generated by the immunoSEQ multiplex PCR assay. TCRdb's version of the immuneACCESS table is confined to in-frame rearrangements and falls short of the full clone set. An unresolved V gene accounts for under half of the shortfall where checked; the remainder is of unknown origin. Across this sample there are tens of thousands of clones, with around 90% seen only once. Roughly 21% of the sample is held by the ten biggest clonotypes. This specimen consisted of peripheral blood mononuclear cells (PBMCs), obtained at baseline. Receptors were obtained from a human donor with classical Hodgkin lymphoma.

This clone was recorded a few times. The genes are TRBV15 and TRBJ1-4, with no clear D. Trimming shortened V by 1 base and J by 7 bases, and 7 bases separated the two germline ends. CDR1 LNHNV and CDR2 YYDKDF come from the germline V gene (reference sequence). The CDR3 runs to 13 residues. CDR3 sequence (DNA): TGTGCCACCAGCAGAGTTCACTCTGAAAAACTGTTTTTT. Protein sequence: CATSRVHSEKLFF. Supplemented by reference TRBV15 and TRBJ1-4, the full variable domain reads DAMVIQNPRYQVTQFGKPVTLSCSQTLNHNVMYWYQQKSSQAPKLLFHYYDKDFNNEADTPDNFQSRRPNTSFCFLDIRSPGLGDTAMYLCATSRVHSEKLFFGSGTQLSVL.

The chain combines TRBV5-4 with TRBJ2-2, with D unclear. Germline V gives CDR1 SGHNT, CDR2 YYREEE (reference sequence). V was trimmed by 1 base and J by 3 bases, leaving 7 bases between them. CDR3 length: 14 residues. The CDR3, as DNA: TGTGCCAGCAGCTTGTTTCTGGACACCGGGGAGCTGTTTTTT. Translation gives CASSLFLDTGELFF.

The J gene is TRBJ1-1, the V gene TRBV11-3; D gene unclear. V was pared by 0 bases and J by 1 base, with 12 bases between. The CDR3 contains 16 residues. Germline V gene data show CDR1 as SGHNT and CDR2 as YENEEA. The CDR3 is CASSLDGREGNTEAFF. The CDR3 DNA sequence: TGTGCCAGCAGCTTAGATGGCAGAGAAGGGAACACTGAAGCTTTCTTT.

The gene calls are TRBV7-9 and TRBJ2-5; 7 nucleotides agree with TRBD1. This CDR3 spans 12 amino acids. The V gene end was trimmed by 5 bases and the J gene end by 5 bases; junction bases not matched to a gene: 2. Germline loops: CDR1 SEHNR, CDR2 FQNEAQ (reference sequence). CDR3: CASSRQGETQYF. The CDR3 DNA sequence: TGTGCCAGCAGCCGACAGGGCGAGACCCAGTACTTC.

The chain links TRBV5-4 to TRBJ1-2; no firm D call. The CDR3 has 14 amino acids. Germline CDR1 SGHNT, CDR2 YYREEE (reference sequence). Trimming removed 4 bases at V and 6 bases at J, with 16 bases between. CDR3: CASSRGSKEDGYTF. The CDR3 DNA is TGTGCCAGCAGCCGCGGGTCCAAGGAGGATGGCTACACCTTC.

The chain recombines TRBV15 with TRBJ2-7, with 10 nucleotides matching TRBD2. V lost 1 base to trimming and J lost 6 bases; unmatched junction nucleotides: 9. Germline V gives CDR1 LNHNV, CDR2 YYDKDF (reference sequence). The CDR3 totals 16 residues. Here the CDR3 DNA reads TGTGCCACCAGCAGAGGGAGGCTAGCGGGAGTGAGCGAGCAGTACTTC. Amino acids: CATSRGRLAGVSEQYF.

The V and J genes are TRBV5-1 and TRBJ2-2; D call uncertain. The CDR3 is 12 amino acids. Trimming removed 0 bases at V and 6 bases at J, with 3 bases between. In germline, CDR1 is SGHRS, CDR2 YFSETQ. DNA for the CDR3: TGCGCCAGCAGCTTGGTTCCCGGGGAGCTGTTTTTT. This codes for CASSLVPGELFF.

The rearrangement links TRBV28 to TRBJ1-2; 7 bases align to TRBD1. The germline CDR1 and CDR2 sequences are MDHEN and SYDVKM. This CDR3 is built from 14 residues. After removal of 2 bases from V and 7 bases from J, the junction contained 7 bases not matched to a gene. The CDR3 protein is CASSLDQGGGGYTF. The CDR3 nucleotides read TGTGCCAGCAGTTTAGATCAGGGGGGCGGTGGCTACACCTTC.

This clone was recorded once. V is TRBV6-5 and J is TRBJ2-7; TRBD1 matches at 7 bases. The trim removed 6 bases at V and 3 bases at J, leaving 8 bases unmatched. The CDR3 length is 14 residues. From germline, CDR1 is MNHEY and CDR2 SVGAGI. The CDR3 sequence is CASRVRQGGYEQYF. The DNA of the CDR3 is TGTGCCAGCAGGGTACGACAGGGCGGCTACGAGCAGTACTTC.

Here the CDR3 reads CASSATSMARGNTIYF. In DNA form, the CDR3 reads TGTGCCAGCAGTGCCACAAGTATGGCTCGTGGAAACACCATATATTTT. This sequence joins TRBV2 and TRBJ1-3; no reliable D call. This CDR3 has 16 amino acids. Trimming shortened V by 4 bases and J by 3 bases, and 16 bases separated the two germline ends. The germline V gene encodes CDR1 SNHLY and CDR2 FYNNEI.

The chain uses TRBV25-1 and TRBJ2-2; no definite D call. This CDR3 region has 13 residues. With 9 bases removed from V and 1 base from J, the gap between germline ends came to 9 bases. Germline CDR1 and CDR2: MGHDK and SYGVNS. CDR3 DNA sequence: TGTGCCAGTCGGACCGAGAACACCGGGGAGCTGTTTTTT. Translation gives CASRTENTGELFF.

This clone was counted only a few times. J is TRBJ1-5 and V is TRBV18; D remains ambiguous. From germline, CDR1 is KGHSH and CDR2 LQKENI. The V and J ends lost 6 bases and 4 bases respectively, with 10 bases between them. This CDR3 spans 13 amino acids. The CDR3 sequence: CASSDGRNQPQHF. In nucleotides, the CDR3 is TGTGCCAGCTCTGATGGTAGGAATCAGCCCCAGCATTTT.

This rearrangement joins TRBV5-1 to TRBJ1-1; no clear D. The CDR3 is 15 residues long. Trimming removed 0 bases from V and 0 bases from J, with 9 bases in between. Germline V gene data show CDR1 as SGHRS and CDR2 as YFSETQ. Here the CDR3 reads CASSLAQDLNTEAFF. Here the CDR3 DNA reads TGCGCCAGCAGCTTGGCGCAGGATTTGAACACTGAAGCTTTCTTT.

The gene calls are TRBV11-2 and TRBJ2-7, with D unresolved. Germline V lookup: CDR1 SGHAT, CDR2 FQNNGV. The length of the CDR3 is 14 residues. V lost 0 bases and J 3 bases, leaving 9 bases between the germline ends. Here the CDR3 DNA reads TGTGCCAGCAGCTTAGATGGGTCTATCTACGAGCAGTACTTC. It yields the protein CASSLDGSIYEQYF. The full variable domain, rest sourced from reference TRBV11-2 and TRBJ2-7, is EAGVAQSPRYKIIEKRQSVAFWCNPISGHATLYWYQQILGQGPKLLIQFQNNGVVDDSQLPKDRFSAERLKGVDSTLKIQPAKLEDSAVYLCASSLDGSIYEQYFGPGTRLTVT.

This sequence joins TRBV19 and TRBJ1-5; no reliable D call. Germline V lookup: CDR1 LNHDA, CDR2 SQIVND (reference sequence). V gave up 7 bases and J gave up 3 bases, with 16 bases separating them. The CDR3 covers 15 residues. CDR3 loop: CASNIQLGYNQPQHF. DNA of the CDR3: TGTGCCAGTAATATCCAATTGGGGTACAATCAGCCCCAGCATTTT.

This clone was found once. This chain uses TRBV6-1 with TRBJ2-3, with no clear D. Germline lookup yields CDR1 MNHNS and CDR2 SASEGT. This CDR3 is built from 14 residues. Trimming pared 4 bases from V and 1 base from J, leaving 9 bases between. In DNA form, the CDR3 reads TGTGCCAGCAGTGGTGTCAGTGGCACAGATACGCAGTATTTT. Amino acid sequence: CASSGVSGTDTQYF.

J is TRBJ2-1 and V is TRBV5-1; D unclear. The CDR3 spans 15 residues. Per germline, CDR1 SGHRS and CDR2 YFSETQ. The ends were cut back, 1 base at V and 1 base at J, with 9 bases in the middle. CDR3 loop: CASSLKRVSYNEQFF. The CDR3, as DNA: TGCGCCAGCAGCTTGAAAAGGGTGTCCTACAATGAGCAGTTCTTC.

In this sample, this clone turned up a few times. The chain combines TRBV21-1 with TRBJ2-2; the tabulated D call, TRBD1, remains unverified against the DNA. TRBV21-1 is assigned pseudogene status. The CDR3 loop spans 18 amino acids. CDR3 in amino acids: CASSKGNSQGMNTGELFF. For the CDR3, the DNA is TGTGCCAGCAGCAAAGGAAATTCCCAGGGAATGAACACCGGGGAGCTGTTTTTT.

The V gene is TRBV5-5, the J gene TRBJ1-1; D unclear. The CDR3 loop spans 13 amino acids. Germline CDR1 is SGHKS and CDR2 is YYEKEE (reference sequence). The ends were cut back, 1 base at V and 0 bases at J, with 4 bases in the middle. The CDR3 DNA is TGTGCCAGCAGCTTGTGGATGAACACTGAAGCTTTCTTT. Translated, it gives CASSLWMNTEAFF.

V usage is TRBV11-2 and J usage is TRBJ2-7; D perhaps matches TRBD2 (6 bases). The CDR3 is 13 residues long. V dropped 5 bases and J dropped 3 bases, with 11 bases sitting between them. The germline V gene encodes CDR1 SGHAT and CDR2 FQNNGV. The CDR3 nucleotides read TGTGCCAGCAGCGAGGGACTTTTCTACGAGCAGTACTTC. Amino acids: CASSEGLFYEQYF. The whole variable domain, filled in from reference TRBV11-2 and TRBJ2-7, reads EAGVAQSPRYKIIEKRQSVAFWCNPISGHATLYWYQQILGQGPKLLIQFQNNGVVDDSQLPKDRFSAERLKGVDSTLKIQPAKLEDSAVYLCASSEGLFYEQYFGPGTRLTVT.

The count of this clone is one. The chain employs TRBV5-1 and TRBJ2-7; 7 bases agree with TRBD1. The CDR3 is 15 amino acids. Per germline, CDR1 SGHRS and CDR2 YFSETQ. Trimming at V came to 2 bases and at J to 0 bases, leaving 5 bases not matched to a gene. The DNA for the CDR3 is TGCGCCAGCAGCTTTCAGACAGGGAGCTCCTACGAGCAGTACTTC. It codes for CASSFQTGSSYEQYF. Filled out from reference TRBV5-1 and TRBJ2-7, the complete variable domain reads KAGVTQTPRYLIKTRGQQVTLSCSPISGHRSVSWYQQTPGQGLQFLFEYFSETQRNKGNFPGRFSGRQFSNSRSEMNVSTLELGDSALYLCASSFQTGSSYEQYFGPGTRLTVT.

The chain has TRBV18 and TRBJ2-7, with 8 bases lining up with TRBD1. CDR3 length: 13 residues. The V segment lost 5 bases and the J segment 3 bases; nucleotides outside the gene matches: 3. Germline CDR1 and CDR2: KGHSH and LQKENI. The CDR3 reads CASSAGQVYEQYF. CDR3 sequence (DNA): TGTGCCAGCTCAGCGGGACAGGTCTACGAGCAGTACTTC. Drawing the rest from reference TRBV18 and TRBJ2-7, the complete variable domain is NAGVMQNPRHLVRRRGQEARLRCSPMKGHSHVYWYRQLPEEGLKFMVYLQKENIIDESGMPKERFSAEFPKEGPSILRIQQVVRGDSAAYFCASSAGQVYEQYFGPGTRLTVT.

This clone appeared once. The J gene is TRBJ1-2, the V gene TRBV13; D is possibly TRBD1 (6 bases). Germline V CDR1 and CDR2: PRHDT, FYEKMQ (reference sequence). This CDR3 contains 16 residues. Trimming left V 4 bases short and J 6 bases short, with 21 bases between. The CDR3 DNA sequence: TGTGCCAGCAGCTCATTGGGGGGGGCTGTTAGGAATGGCTACACCTTC. Encoded protein: CASSSLGGAVRNGYTF.

The genes are TRBV9 and TRBJ2-3; no clear D gene. This CDR3 is built from 12 residues. V gave up 1 base and J gave up 2 bases, with 2 bases separating them. CDR1 and CDR2 (germline): SGDLS, YYNGEE. CDR3 amino acids: CASSVFTDTQYF. The CDR3, as DNA: TGTGCCAGCAGCGTATTCACAGATACGCAGTATTTT.

This CDR3 reads CASSQTSGSTYEQYF. CDR3 bases: TGTGCCAGCAGTCAAACTAGCGGGAGTACCTACGAGCAGTACTTC. V and J are TRBV6-1 and TRBJ2-7, with 11 bases matching TRBD2. The J segment lost 2 bases and the V segment lost 5 bases, leaving 5 bases of the junction unmatched. The CDR3 contains 15 residues. Per germline, CDR1 MNHNS and CDR2 SASEGT.

This chain uses TRBV4-3 with TRBJ2-3, with 7 bases identical to TRBD1. V shed 3 bases, J shed 0 bases, and the junction held 6 bases outside the gene matches. Germline V gene lookup returns CDR1 LGHNA and CDR2 YSLEER. This CDR3 is built from 16 residues. CDR3 loop: CASSQETGISTDTQYF. The CDR3 nucleotides are TGCGCCAGCAGCCAGGAGACAGGGATTAGCACAGATACGCAGTATTTT.

The rearrangement links TRBV11-1 to TRBJ2-2, with a tentative D call TRBD2 (5 bases). The CDR3 covers 18 residues. V was clipped by 3 bases and J by 3 bases, with 20 bases between them. Germline-derived CDR1 and CDR2 are SGHAT and FQDESV (reference sequence). The CDR3 spells CASSLRVSGSTDTGELFF. The DNA for the CDR3 is TGTGCCAGCAGCTTGAGGGTTAGTGGGAGTACAGACACCGGGGAGCTGTTTTTT.

V and J are TRBV19 and TRBJ1-5; unclear D gene. The ends were cut back, 3 bases at V and 4 bases at J, with 4 bases in the middle. This CDR3 has 12 amino acids. In germline, CDR1 is LNHDA, CDR2 SQIVND (reference sequence). As DNA, the CDR3 is TGTGCCAGTAGTATGATAAATCAGCCCCAGCATTTT. Amino acid sequence: CASSMINQPQHF.

V gene TRBV7-9 combines with J gene TRBJ2-5, with D possibly being TRBD2 (5 bases). This CDR3 region has 17 residues. V was cut by 1 base and J by 6 bases, with 21 bases left in between. CDR1 is SEHNR, CDR2 FQNEAQ, per germline (reference sequence). Here the CDR3 reads CASSLGSGDGIGQTQYF. Here the CDR3 DNA reads TGTGCCAGCAGCTTAGGGTCCGGTGACGGGATTGGCCAGACCCAGTACTTC.

This chain joins TRBV28 and TRBJ1-3; D not resolved. Germline loops: CDR1 MDHEN, CDR2 SYDVKM. CDR3 length: 15 amino acids. Trimming left V 4 bases short and J 0 bases short, with 10 bases between. This CDR3 reads CASSSGESSGNTIYF. The CDR3 DNA sequence: TGTGCCAGCAGTTCCGGCGAAAGCTCTGGAAACACCATATATTTT.

This sequence joins TRBV5-6 and TRBJ1-1, with D unclear. The CDR3 extends over 13 amino acids. Germline V gives CDR1 SGHDT, CDR2 YYEEEE. The V end was cut by 2 bases, the J end by 1 base, with 6 bases between. CDR3 DNA sequence: TGTGCCAGCAGCTTAAGTTGGAACACTGAAGCTTTCTTT. This gives the protein CASSLSWNTEAFF.